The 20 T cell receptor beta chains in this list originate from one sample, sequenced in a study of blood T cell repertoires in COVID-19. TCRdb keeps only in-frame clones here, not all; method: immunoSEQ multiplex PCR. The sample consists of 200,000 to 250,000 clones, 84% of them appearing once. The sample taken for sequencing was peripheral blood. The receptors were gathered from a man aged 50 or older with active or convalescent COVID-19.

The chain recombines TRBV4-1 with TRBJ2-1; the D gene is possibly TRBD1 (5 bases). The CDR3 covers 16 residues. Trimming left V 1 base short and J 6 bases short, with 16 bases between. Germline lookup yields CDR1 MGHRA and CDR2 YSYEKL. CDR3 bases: TGCGCCAGCAGCCAAGTGGGTCAGGGAATTTTCAATGAGCAGTTCTTC. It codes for CASSQVGQGIFNEQFF.

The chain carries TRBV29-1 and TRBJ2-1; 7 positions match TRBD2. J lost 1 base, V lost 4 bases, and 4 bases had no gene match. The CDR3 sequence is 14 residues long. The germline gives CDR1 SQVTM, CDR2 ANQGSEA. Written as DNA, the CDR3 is TGCAGCGTTGGGGAGGGCCGATCCTACAATGAGCAGTTCTTC. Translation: CSVGEGRSYNEQFF.

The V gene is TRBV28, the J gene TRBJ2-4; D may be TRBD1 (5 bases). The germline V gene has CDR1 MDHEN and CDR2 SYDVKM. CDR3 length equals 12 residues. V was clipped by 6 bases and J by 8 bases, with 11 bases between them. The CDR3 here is CASRGASDIQYF. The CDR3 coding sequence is TGTGCCAGCAGAGGGGCATCGGACATTCAGTACTTC.

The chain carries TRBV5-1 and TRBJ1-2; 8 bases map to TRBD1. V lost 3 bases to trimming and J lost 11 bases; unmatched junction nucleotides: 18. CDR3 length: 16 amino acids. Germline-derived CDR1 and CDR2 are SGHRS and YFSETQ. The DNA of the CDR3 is TGCGCCAGCAGCTCCGGACAGGGCGACGCCCCCGGTGGTTACACCTTC. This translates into CASSSGQGDAPGGYTF.

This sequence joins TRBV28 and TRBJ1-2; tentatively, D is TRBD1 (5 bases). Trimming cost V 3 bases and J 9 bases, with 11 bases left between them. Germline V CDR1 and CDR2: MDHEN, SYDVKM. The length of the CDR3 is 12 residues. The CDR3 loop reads CASSLNRGSYTF. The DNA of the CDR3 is TGTGCCAGCAGTTTGAATCGGGGGAGCTACACCTTC.

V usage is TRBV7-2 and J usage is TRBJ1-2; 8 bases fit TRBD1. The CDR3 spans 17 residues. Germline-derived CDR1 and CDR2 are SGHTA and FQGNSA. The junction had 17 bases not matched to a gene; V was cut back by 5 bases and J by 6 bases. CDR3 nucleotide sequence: TGTGCCAGCAGCCAACGAGGACAGGGAACTCCCCGGGATGGCTACACCTTC. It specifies CASSQRGQGTPRDGYTF.

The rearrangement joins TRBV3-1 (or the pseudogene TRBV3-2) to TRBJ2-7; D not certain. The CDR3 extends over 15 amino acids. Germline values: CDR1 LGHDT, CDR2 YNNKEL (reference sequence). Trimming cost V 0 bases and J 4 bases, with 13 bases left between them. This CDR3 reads CASSQDLSRHYEQYF. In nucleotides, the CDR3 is TGTGCCAGCAGCCAAGATTTGTCTAGGCATTACGAGCAGTACTTC.

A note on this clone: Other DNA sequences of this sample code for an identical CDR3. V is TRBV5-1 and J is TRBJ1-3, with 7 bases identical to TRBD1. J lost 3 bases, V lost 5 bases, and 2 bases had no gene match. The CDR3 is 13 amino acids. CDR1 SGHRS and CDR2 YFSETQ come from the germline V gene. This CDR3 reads CASSRDSGNTIYF. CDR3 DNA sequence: TGCGCCAGCAGTCGGGACAGTGGAAACACCATATATTTT. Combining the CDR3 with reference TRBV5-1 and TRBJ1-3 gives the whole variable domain KAGVTQTPRYLIKTRGQQVTLSCSPISGHRSVSWYQQTPGQGLQFLFEYFSETQRNKGNFPGRFSGRQFSNSRSEMNVSTLELGDSALYLCASSRDSGNTIYFGEGSWLTVV.

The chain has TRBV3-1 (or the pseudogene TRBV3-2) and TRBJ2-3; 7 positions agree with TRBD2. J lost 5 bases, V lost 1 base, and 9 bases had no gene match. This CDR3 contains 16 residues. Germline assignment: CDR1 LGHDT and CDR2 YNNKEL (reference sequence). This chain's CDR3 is CASSQVVASGRDTQYF. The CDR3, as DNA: TGTGCCAGCAGCCAAGTAGTGGCTAGCGGAAGAGATACGCAGTATTTT.

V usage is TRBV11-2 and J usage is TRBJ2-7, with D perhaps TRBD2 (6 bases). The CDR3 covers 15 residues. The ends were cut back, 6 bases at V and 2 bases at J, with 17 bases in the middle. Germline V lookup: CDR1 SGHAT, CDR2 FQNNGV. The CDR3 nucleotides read TGTGCCAGCAGTTACGTCGGGACTTCCGCCTACGAGCAGTACTTC. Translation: CASSYVGTSAYEQYF.

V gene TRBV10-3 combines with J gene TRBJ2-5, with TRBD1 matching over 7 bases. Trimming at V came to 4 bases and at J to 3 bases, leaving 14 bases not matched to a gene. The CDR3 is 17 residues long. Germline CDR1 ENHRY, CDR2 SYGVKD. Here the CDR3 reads CAISGGSGTVVEETQYF. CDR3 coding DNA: TGTGCCATCAGTGGAGGGTCGGGGACAGTAGTGGAAGAGACCCAGTACTTC.

CDR3 bases: TGCGCCAGCAGCAAGAACCAGGAATCCGGAGGCTACACCTTC. Amino acid sequence: CASSKNQESGGYTF. This chain joins TRBV5-1 and TRBJ1-2; D uncertain. CDR1 and CDR2 from the germline V gene are SGHRS and YFSETQ. This CDR3 region has 14 residues. The ends were cut back, 4 bases at V and 8 bases at J, with 18 bases in the middle.

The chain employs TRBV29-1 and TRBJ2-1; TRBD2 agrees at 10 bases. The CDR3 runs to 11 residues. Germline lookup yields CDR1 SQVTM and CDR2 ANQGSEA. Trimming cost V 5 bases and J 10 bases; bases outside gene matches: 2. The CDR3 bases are TGCAGCGTTCCTAGCGGGAGAGAGCAGTTCTTC. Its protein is CSVPSGREQFF.

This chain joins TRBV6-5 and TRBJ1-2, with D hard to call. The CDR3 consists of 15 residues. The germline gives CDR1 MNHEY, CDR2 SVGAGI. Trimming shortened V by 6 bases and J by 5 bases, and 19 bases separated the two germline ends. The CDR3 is CASSGKGGFGYGYTF. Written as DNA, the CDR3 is TGTGCCAGCAGCGGAAAAGGAGGCTTTGGGTATGGCTACACCTTC.

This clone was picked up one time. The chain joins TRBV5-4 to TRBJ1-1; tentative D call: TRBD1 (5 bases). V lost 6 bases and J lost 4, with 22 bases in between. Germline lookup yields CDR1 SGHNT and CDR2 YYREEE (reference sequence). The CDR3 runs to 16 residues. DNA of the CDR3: TGTGCCAGCACCTTTACAGGAGGGCGTTGGGGCACTGAAGCTTTCTTT. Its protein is CASTFTGGRWGTEAFF.

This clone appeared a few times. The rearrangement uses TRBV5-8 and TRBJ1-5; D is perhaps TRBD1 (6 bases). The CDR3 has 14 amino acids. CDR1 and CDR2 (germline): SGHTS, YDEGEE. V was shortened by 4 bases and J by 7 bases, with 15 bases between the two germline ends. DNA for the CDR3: TGTGCCAGCAGCCCGACAGGCCGGTGGCAGCCCCAGCATTTT. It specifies CASSPTGRWQPQHF. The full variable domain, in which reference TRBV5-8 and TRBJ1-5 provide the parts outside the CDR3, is EAGVTQSPTHLIKTRGQQATLRCSPISGHTSVYWYQQALGLGLQFLLWYDEGEERNRGNFPPRFSGRQFPNYSSELNVNALELEDSALYLCASSPTGRWQPQHFGDGTRLSIL.

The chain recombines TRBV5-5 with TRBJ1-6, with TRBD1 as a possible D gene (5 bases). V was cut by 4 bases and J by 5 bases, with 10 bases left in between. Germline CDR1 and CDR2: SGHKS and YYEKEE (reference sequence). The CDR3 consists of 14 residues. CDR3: CASSPGHNNSPLHF. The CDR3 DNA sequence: TGTGCCAGCAGCCCCGGACATAATAATTCACCCCTCCACTTT. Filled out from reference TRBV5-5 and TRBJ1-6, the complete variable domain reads DAGVTQSPTHLIKTRGQQVTLRCSPISGHKSVSWYQQVLGQGPQFIFQYYEKEERGRGNFPDRFSARQFPNYSSELNVNALLLGDSALYLCASSPGHNNSPLHFGNGTRLTVT.

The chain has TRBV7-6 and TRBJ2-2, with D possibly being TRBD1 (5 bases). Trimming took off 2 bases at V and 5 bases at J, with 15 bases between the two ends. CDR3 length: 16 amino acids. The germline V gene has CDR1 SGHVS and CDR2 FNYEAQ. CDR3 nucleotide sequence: TGTGCCAGCAGCTTATGGTCGGGCAGGGAAACCGGGGAGCTGTTTTTT. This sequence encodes CASSLWSGRETGELFF.

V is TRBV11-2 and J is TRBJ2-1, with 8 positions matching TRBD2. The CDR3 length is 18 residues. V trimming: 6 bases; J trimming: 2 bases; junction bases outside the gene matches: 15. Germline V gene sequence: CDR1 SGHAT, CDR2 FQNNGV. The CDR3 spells CASRGLRRAGGTYNEQFF. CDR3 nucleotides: TGTGCCAGCAGGGGACTAAGGAGGGCGGGGGGCACCTACAATGAGCAGTTCTTC.

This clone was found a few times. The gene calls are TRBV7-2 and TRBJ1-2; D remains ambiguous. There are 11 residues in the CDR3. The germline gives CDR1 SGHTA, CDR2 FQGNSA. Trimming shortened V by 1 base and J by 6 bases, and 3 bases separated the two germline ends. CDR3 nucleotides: TGTGCCAGCAGCTTAGTAGATGGCTACACCTTC. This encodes CASSLVDGYTF.